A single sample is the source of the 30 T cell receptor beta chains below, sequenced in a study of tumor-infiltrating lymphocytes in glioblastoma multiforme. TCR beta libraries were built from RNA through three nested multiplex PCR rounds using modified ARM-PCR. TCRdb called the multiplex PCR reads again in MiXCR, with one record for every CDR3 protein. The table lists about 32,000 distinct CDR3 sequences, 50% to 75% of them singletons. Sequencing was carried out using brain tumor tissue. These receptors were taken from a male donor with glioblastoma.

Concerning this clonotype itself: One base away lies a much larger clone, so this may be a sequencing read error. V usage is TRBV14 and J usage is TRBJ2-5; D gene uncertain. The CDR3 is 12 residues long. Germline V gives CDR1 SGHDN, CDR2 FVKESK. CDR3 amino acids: CAGSLEAETQYF. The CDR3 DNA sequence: TGTGCCGGCAGCCTAGAGGCGGAGACCCAGTACTTC.

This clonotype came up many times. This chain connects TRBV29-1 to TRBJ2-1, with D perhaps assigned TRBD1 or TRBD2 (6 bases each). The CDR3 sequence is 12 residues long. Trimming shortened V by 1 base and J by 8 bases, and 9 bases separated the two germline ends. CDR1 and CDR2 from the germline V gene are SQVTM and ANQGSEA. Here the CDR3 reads CSVEGGAYEQFF. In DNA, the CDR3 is TGCAGCGTTGAAGGGGGGGCCTATGAGCAGTTCTTC.

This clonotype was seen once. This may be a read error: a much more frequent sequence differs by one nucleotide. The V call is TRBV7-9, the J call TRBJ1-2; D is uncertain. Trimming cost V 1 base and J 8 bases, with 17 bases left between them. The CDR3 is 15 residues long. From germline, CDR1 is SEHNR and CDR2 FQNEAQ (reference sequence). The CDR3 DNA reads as TGTGCCAGCAGCTTAGACAGCACCTCGATGAGGGGCTACACCTTC. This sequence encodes CASSLDSTSMRGYTF. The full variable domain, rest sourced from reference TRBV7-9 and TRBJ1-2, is DTGVSQNPRHKITKRGQNVTFRCDPISEHNRLYWYRQTLGQGPEFLTYFQNEAQLEKSRLLSDRFSAERPKGSFSTLEIQRTEQGDSAMYLCASSLDSTSMRGYTFGSGTRLTVV.

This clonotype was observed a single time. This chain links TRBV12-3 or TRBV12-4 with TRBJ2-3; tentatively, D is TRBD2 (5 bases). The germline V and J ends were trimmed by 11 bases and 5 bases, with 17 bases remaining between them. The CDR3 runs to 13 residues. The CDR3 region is CACQFLTRDTQYF. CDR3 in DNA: TGTGCCTGTCAGTTTTTAACTAGAGATACGCAGTATTTT.

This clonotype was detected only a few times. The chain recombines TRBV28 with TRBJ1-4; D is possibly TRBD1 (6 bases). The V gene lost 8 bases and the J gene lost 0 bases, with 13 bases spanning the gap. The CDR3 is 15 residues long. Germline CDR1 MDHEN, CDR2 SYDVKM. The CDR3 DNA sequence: TGTGCCAGCCAGGGGACTGATGCAACTAATGAAAAACTGTTTTTT. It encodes CASQGTDATNEKLFF.

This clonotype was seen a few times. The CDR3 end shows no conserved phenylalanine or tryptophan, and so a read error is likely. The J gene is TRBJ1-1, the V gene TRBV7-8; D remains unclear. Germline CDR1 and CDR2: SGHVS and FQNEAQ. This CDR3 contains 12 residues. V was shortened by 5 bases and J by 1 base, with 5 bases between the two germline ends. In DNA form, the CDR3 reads TGTGCCAGCAGCCGACAGAACACTGAAGCTTTCCTT. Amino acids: CASSRQNTEAFL.

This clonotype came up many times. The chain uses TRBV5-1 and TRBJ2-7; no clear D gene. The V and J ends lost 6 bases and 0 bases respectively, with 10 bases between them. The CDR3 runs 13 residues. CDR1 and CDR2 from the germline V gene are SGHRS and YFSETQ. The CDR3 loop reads CASTVENSYEQYF. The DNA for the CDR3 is TGCGCCAGCACTGTAGAGAACTCCTACGAGCAGTACTTC. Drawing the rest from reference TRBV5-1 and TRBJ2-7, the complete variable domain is KAGVTQTPRYLIKTRGQQVTLSCSPISGHRSVSWYQQTPGQGLQFLFEYFSETQRNKGNFPGRFSGRQFSNSRSEMNVSTLELGDSALYLCASTVENSYEQYFGPGTRLTVT.

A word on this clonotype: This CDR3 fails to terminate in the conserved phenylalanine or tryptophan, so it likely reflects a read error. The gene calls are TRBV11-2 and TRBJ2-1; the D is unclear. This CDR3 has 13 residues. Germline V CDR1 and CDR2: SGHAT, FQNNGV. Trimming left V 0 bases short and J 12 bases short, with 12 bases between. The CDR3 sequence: CASSLDRGNLQFL. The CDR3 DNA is TGTGCCAGCAGCTTAGATAGAGGAAATTTGCAGTTCTTA.

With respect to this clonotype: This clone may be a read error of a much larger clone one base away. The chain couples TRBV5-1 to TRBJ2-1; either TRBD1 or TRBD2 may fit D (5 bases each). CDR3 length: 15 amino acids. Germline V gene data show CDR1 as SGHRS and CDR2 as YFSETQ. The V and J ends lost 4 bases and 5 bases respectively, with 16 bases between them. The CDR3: CASSRDGTQDNEQFF. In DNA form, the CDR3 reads TGCGCCAGCAGCCGAGACGGGACCCAGGACAATGAGCAGTTCTTC.

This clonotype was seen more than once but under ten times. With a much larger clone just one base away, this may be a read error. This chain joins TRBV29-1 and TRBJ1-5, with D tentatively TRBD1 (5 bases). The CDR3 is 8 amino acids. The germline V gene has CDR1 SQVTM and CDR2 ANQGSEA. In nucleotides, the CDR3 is TGCTGCGTTGTCCAGGGGCATTTT. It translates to CCVVQGHF. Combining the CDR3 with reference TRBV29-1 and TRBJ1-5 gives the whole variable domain SAVISQKPSRDICQRGTSLTIQCQVDSQVTMMFWYRQQPGQSLTLIATANQGSEATYESGFVIDKFPISRPNLTFSTLTVSNMSPEDSSIYLCCVVQGHFGDGTRLSIL.

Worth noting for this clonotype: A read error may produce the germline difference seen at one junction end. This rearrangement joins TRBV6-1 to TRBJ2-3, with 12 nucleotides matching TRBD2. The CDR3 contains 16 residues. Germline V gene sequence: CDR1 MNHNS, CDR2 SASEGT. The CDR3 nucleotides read TGTGCCAGCAGCAACCGACTAGCGGGAGTAGCAGATACGCAGTTTTTT. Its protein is CASSNRLAGVADTQFF.

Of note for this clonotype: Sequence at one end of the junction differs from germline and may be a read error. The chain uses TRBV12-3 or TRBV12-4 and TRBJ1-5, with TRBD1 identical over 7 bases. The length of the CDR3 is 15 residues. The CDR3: CAGSLGTVNYQPQHF. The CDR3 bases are TGTGCCGGCAGTCTTGGGACAGTGAATTATCAGCCCCAGCATTTT.

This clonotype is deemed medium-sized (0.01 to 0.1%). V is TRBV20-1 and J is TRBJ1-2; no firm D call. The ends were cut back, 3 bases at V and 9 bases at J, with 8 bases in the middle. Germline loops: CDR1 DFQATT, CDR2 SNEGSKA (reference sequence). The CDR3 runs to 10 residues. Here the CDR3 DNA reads TGCAGTGCTAGGGAAGGAAGCTACACCTTC. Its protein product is CSAREGSYTF.

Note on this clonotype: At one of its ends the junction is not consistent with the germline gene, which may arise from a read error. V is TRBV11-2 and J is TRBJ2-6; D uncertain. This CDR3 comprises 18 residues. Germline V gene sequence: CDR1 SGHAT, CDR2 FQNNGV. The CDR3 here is CACSPHRVGSFGANVLTF. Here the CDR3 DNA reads TGTGCCTGCAGCCCCCATCGGGTTGGCTCATTCGGGGCCAACGTCCTGACTTTC.

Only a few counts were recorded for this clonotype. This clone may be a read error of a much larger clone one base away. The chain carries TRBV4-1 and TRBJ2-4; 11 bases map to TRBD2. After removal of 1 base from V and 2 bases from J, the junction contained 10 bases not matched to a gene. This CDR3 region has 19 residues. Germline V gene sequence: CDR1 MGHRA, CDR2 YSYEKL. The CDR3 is CASSQGELAGVGPKNIQYF. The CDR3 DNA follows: TGCGCCAGCAGCCAAGGGGAACTAGCGGGAGTCGGCCCCAAAAACATTCAGTACTTC.

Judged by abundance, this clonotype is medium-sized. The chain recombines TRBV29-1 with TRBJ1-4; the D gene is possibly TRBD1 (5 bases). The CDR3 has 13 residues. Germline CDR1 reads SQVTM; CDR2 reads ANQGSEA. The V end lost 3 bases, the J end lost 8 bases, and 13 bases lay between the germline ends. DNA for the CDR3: TGCAGCGTTGAGTCAGGGTTCGGCGAAAAACTGTTTTTT. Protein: CSVESGFGEKLFF. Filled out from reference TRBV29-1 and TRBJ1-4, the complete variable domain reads SAVISQKPSRDICQRGTSLTIQCQVDSQVTMMFWYRQQPGQSLTLIATANQGSEATYESGFVIDKFPISRPNLTFSTLTVSNMSPEDSSIYLCSVESGFGEKLFFGSGTQLSVL.

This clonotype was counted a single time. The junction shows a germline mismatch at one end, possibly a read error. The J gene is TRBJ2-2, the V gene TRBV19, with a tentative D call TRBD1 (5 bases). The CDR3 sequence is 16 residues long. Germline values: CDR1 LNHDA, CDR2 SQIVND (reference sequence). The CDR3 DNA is TGTCCCAGTAATATGTGGGGCAGTTCGAACACCGGGGAGCTGTTTTTT. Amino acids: CPSNMWGSSNTGELFF.

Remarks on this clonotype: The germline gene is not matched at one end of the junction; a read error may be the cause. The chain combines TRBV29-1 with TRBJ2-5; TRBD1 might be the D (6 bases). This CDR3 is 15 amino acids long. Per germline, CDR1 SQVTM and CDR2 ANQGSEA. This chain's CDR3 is CSVKKDSIIQETQYF. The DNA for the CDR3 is TGCAGTGTTAAAAAGGACAGCATAATCCAAGAGACACAGTACTTC. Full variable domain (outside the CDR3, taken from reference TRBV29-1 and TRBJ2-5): SAVISQKPSRDICQRGTSLTIQCQVDSQVTMMFWYRQQPGQSLTLIATANQGSEATYESGFVIDKFPISRPNLTFSTLTVSNMSPEDSSIYLCSVKKDSIIQETQYFGPGTRLLVL.

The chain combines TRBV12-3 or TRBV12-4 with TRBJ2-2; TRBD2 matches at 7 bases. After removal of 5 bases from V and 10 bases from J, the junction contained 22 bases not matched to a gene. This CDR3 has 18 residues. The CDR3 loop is CASSNSNGAGLGAVELFF. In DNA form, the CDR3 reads TGTGCCAGCAGTAACTCAAACGGAGCGGGGTTGGGCGCCGTGGAGCTGTTTTTT.

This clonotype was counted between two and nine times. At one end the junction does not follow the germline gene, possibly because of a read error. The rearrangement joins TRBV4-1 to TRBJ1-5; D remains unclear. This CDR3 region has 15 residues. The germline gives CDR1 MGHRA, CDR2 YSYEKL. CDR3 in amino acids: CAGSQDLGASAAQHF. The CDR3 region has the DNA TGCGCCGGCAGCCAAGATTTAGGCGCCTCAGCGGCCCAGCATTTT.

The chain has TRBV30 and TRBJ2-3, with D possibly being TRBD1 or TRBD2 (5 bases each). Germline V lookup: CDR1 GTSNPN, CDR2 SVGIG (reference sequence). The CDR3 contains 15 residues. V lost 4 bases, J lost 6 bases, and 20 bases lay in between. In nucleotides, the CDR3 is TGTGCCTGGAACACAGGAGAGGGAGCATCTGATACGCAGTATTTT. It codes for CAWNTGEGASDTQYF. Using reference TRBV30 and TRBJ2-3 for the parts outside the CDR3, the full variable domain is SQTIHQWPATLVQPVGSPLSLECTVEGTSNPNLYWYRQAAGRGLQLLFYSVGIGQISSEVPQNLSASRPQDRQFILSSKKLLLSDSGFYLCAWNTGEGASDTQYFGPGTRLTVL.

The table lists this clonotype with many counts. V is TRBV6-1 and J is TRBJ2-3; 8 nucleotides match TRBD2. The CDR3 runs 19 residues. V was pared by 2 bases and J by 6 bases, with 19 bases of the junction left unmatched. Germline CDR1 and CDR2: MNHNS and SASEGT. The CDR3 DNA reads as TGTGCCAGCAGTGAATCCGTGCGGGGACCGGGACTAGTCTCGGATACGCAGTATTTT. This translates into CASSESVRGPGLVSDTQYF.

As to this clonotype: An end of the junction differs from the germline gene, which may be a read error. The CDR3 region has the DNA TGTGCCAGCAGCTTGGCCGCGACTAGCGGCACAGATATGCAGTATTTC. Amino acids: CASSLAATSGTDMQYF. The chain joins TRBV5-6 to TRBJ2-3, with 9 bases fitting TRBD2. The CDR3 spans 16 residues. Germline V CDR1 and CDR2: SGHDT, YYEEEE.

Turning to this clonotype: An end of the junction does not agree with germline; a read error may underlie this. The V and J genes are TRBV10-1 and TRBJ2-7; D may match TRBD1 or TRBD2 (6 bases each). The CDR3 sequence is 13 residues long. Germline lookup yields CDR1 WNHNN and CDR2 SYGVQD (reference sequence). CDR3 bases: TGCACCAGCAGAGGGGGGACGACGGGGGAGCAGTATTTC. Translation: CTSRGGTTGEQYF.

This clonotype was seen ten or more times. CDR3 sequence (DNA): TGCAGTGCTAAGCGGGGACTGACCCAAGAGACCCAGTACTTC. This translates into CSAKRGLTQETQYF. The chain joins TRBV20-1 to TRBJ2-5; 7 nucleotides match TRBD2. Germline CDR1 DFQATT, CDR2 SNEGSKA (reference sequence). The CDR3 has 14 residues. V shed 4 bases and J 1 base; nucleotides not matched to a gene: 6.

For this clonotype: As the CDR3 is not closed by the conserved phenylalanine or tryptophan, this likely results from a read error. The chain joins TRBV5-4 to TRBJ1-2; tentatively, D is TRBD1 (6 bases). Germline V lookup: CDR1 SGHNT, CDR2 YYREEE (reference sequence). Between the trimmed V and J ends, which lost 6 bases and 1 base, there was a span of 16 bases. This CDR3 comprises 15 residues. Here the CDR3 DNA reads TGTGCCAGCATCTCCGGAACAGGGATTAACTATGGCTACACCCTC. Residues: CASISGTGINYGYTL.

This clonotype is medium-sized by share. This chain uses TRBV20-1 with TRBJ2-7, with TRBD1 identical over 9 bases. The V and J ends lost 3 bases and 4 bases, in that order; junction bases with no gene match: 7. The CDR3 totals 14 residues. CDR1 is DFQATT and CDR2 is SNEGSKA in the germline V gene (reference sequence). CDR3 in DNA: TGCAGTGCTAGGCCCCGGGACAGGGAATACGAGCAGTACTTC. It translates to CSARPRDREYEQYF.

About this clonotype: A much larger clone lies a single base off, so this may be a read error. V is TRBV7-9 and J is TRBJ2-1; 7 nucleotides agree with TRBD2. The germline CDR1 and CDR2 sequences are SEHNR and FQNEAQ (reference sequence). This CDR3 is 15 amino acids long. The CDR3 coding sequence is TGTGCCAGCAGCAAACTAGCGAATGGATACAATGAGCGGTTCTTC. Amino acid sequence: CASSKLANGYNERFF.

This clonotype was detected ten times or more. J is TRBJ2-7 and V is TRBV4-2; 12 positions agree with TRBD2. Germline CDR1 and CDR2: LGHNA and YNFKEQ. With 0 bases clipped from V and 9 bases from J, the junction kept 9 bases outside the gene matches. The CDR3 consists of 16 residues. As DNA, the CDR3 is TGTGCCAGCAGCCAAGATCCCGGACTAGCGGGAAGTGGGCAGTACTTC. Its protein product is CASSQDPGLAGSGQYF.

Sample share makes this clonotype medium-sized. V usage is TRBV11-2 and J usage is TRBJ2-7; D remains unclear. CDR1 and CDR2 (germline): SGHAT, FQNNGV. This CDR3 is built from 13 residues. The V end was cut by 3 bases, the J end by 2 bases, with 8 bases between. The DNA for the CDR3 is TGTGCCAGCAGCTTTGGCGGTACCTACGAGCAGTACTTC. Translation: CASSFGGTYEQYF.